The 7 T cell receptor beta chains reported below all come from one sample, sequenced in a study of blood T cell repertoires in COVID-19. Only in-frame clones appear in the TCRdb table, and some are missing; sequencing was by immunoSEQ multiplex PCR. The table has 150,000 to 200,000 clones, more than 70% seen once; the top ten hold roughly 20%. Sequencing used peripheral blood. All receptors derive from a person aged 70 to 85 with COVID-19, enrolled during active disease.

In its sample, this clone was seen once. The chain joins TRBV28 to TRBJ2-7, with TRBD2 matching over 11 bases. From germline, CDR1 is MDHEN and CDR2 SYDVKM. V lost 3 bases to trimming and J lost 7 bases; unmatched junction nucleotides: 8. The length of the CDR3 is 15 residues. The CDR3 nucleotides read TGTGCCAGCAGTTTTGCGGCTAGCGGGGGGTATGAGCAGTACTTC. It yields the protein CASSFAASGGYEQYF.

V and J are TRBV7-2 and TRBJ1-4; D uncertain. V lost 5 bases and J lost 3, with 19 bases in between. CDR1 SGHTA and CDR2 FQGNSA come from the germline V gene. The CDR3 is 17 residues long. CDR3 amino acids: CASSPITRGRANEKLFF. DNA of the CDR3: TGTGCCAGCAGCCCAATAACGCGTGGCCGGGCTAATGAAAAACTGTTTTTT.

V gene TRBV28 combines with J gene TRBJ2-7, with a tentative D call TRBD1 (6 bases). Germline V lookup: CDR1 MDHEN, CDR2 SYDVKM. The CDR3 is 14 residues long. The germline V and J ends were trimmed by 5 bases and 1 base, with 12 bases remaining between them. CDR3 sequence (DNA): TGTGCCAGCAGTCAGACAGGAATGTCCTACGAGCAGTACTTC. Protein product: CASSQTGMSYEQYF. The full variable domain, with the rest looked up from reference TRBV28 and TRBJ2-7, is DVKVTQSSRYLVKRTGEKVFLECVQDMDHENMFWYRQDPGLGLRLIYFSYDVKMKEKGDIPEGYSVSREKKERFSLILESASTNQTSMYLCASSQTGMSYEQYFGPGTRLTVT.

This rearrangement joins TRBV27 to TRBJ2-7; the match to TRBD1 covers 7 bases. This CDR3 is built from 18 residues. Germline V gene data show CDR1 as MNHEY and CDR2 as SMNVEV (reference sequence). The trim removed 3 bases at V and 3 bases at J, leaving 17 bases unmatched. Here the CDR3 reads CASSFRPRQTGLFYEQYF. DNA of the CDR3: TGTGCCAGCAGTTTCCGACCGAGACAGACAGGGCTATTCTACGAGCAGTACTTC.

This chain connects TRBV7-3 to TRBJ2-1, with 8 bases identical to TRBD2. CDR3 length: 15 residues. From germline, CDR1 is SGHTA and CDR2 FQGTGA. V dropped 1 base and J dropped 5; count of bases not matched to a gene: 4. The CDR3 reads CASSLKSGGNNEQFF. CDR3 nucleotide sequence: TGTGCCAGCAGCTTAAAAAGCGGGGGTAACAATGAGCAGTTCTTC.

The chain links TRBV2 to TRBJ2-7; TRBD2 matches 10 bases. Losses at the gene ends were 6 bases for V and 2 bases for J; bases not matched to a gene: 16. This CDR3 comprises 18 residues. CDR1 is SNHLY and CDR2 is FYNNEI in the germline V gene. The DNA of the CDR3 is TGTGCCAGCAGGTACCCGGGACTAGCGTCTCAGAAAGCCTACGAGCAGTACTTC. It yields the protein CASRYPGLASQKAYEQYF.

The CDR3 spells CASSYSRQAGELFF. CDR3 DNA: TGTGCCAGCAGTTACTCGCGACAGGCCGGGGAGCTGTTTTTT. The chain couples TRBV6-2 or TRBV6-3 to TRBJ2-2, with D maybe TRBD1 (6 bases). V was pared by 0 bases and J by 6 bases, with 8 bases between. Per the germline V gene, CDR1 is MNHEY and CDR2 is SVGEGT. The CDR3 covers 14 residues.